Below, 15 T cell receptor beta chains from the same sample are listed, as sequenced in a study of shared clonotypes between healthy human individuals. CD45RO negativity and positive selection for CCR7 defined naive CD8 cells, a population that excluded terminally differentiated effector memory CD45RA+ cells. Assay used: immunoSEQ multiplex PCR; TCRdb lists only in-frame clones, some missing. Among nearly 2 million clones listed, about 95% were seen once. Specimen: naive CD8+ T cells sorted from blood. All receptors derive from a man between 18 and 35 years old in good health.

This sequence joins TRBV7-3 and TRBJ2-5, with a weak D call TRBD2 (6 bases). V lost 1 base and J 5 bases, leaving 20 bases between the germline ends. There are 17 residues in the CDR3. Per the germline V gene, CDR1 is SGHTA and CDR2 is FQGTGA. This CDR3 is CASSLKLPGQSGETQYF. CDR3 bases: TGTGCCAGCAGCTTAAAACTCCCGGGTCAAAGCGGGGAGACCCAGTACTTC.

On this clone: This CDR3 is also generated by other DNA sequences in the sample. This chain connects TRBV27 to TRBJ1-5, with D possibly matching TRBD1 (5 bases). In germline, CDR1 is MNHEY, CDR2 SMNVEV (reference sequence). The CDR3 is 14 amino acids. The V gene lost 3 bases and the J gene lost 1 base, with 7 bases spanning the gap. CDR3: CASSLGLSNQPQHF. The CDR3 coding sequence is TGTGCCAGCAGTTTGGGACTGAGCAATCAGCCCCAGCATTTT.

The rearrangement links TRBV6-1 to TRBJ2-5; D not certain. The CDR3 has 14 amino acids. The germline V gene has CDR1 MNHNS and CDR2 SASEGT. The ends were cut back, 1 base at V and 0 bases at J, with 6 bases in the middle. The CDR3 spells CASSEGGYQETQYF. DNA for the CDR3: TGTGCCAGCAGTGAAGGAGGCTACCAAGAGACCCAGTACTTC.

This clone was seen just once. Other nucleotide sequences in the sample specify the same CDR3. V gene TRBV7-9 combines with J gene TRBJ2-7; perhaps TRBD1 as D (6 bases). V was pared by 4 bases and J by 4 bases, with 11 bases between. Germline CDR1 reads SEHNR; CDR2 reads FQNEAQ (reference sequence). The CDR3 loop spans 13 amino acids. In DNA form, the CDR3 reads TGTGCCAGCAGCTCTACAGGGAATTACGAGCAGTACTTC. It encodes CASSSTGNYEQYF.

As concerns this clone: Different DNA sequences within this sample yield the same CDR3. The rearrangement joins TRBV6-5 to TRBJ2-7, with 7 bases identical to TRBD1. The CDR3 totals 13 residues. V lost 5 bases, J lost 4 bases, and 5 bases stayed unmatched. The germline V gene encodes CDR1 MNHEY and CDR2 SVGAGI. CDR3 sequence reads: CASSPRDSYEQYF. The CDR3 DNA reads TGTGCCAGCAGTCCCCGGGACAGTTACGAGCAGTACTTC.

The V call is TRBV29-1, the J call TRBJ2-7, with a weak D call TRBD1 (6 bases). Between the trimmed V and J ends, which lost 4 bases and 0 bases, there was a span of 16 bases. CDR3 length: 15 residues. Per germline, CDR1 SQVTM and CDR2 ANQGSEA. CDR3 DNA sequence: TGCAGCGTTGCGGGGATAGACAGGAGCTCCTACGAGCAGTACTTC. Amino acids: CSVAGIDRSSYEQYF.

A word on this clone: At the DNA level, this CDR3 is encoded by other sequences in the same sample as well. The rearrangement links TRBV5-1 to TRBJ2-1; D is unclear. V was shortened by 2 bases and J by 7 bases, with 7 bases between the two germline ends. Per germline, CDR1 SGHRS and CDR2 YFSETQ. The CDR3 length is 12 residues. The CDR3 nucleotides are TGCGCCAGCAGCTTTGGGGTGAATGAGCAGTTCTTC. Encoded protein: CASSFGVNEQFF.

This rearrangement joins TRBV21-1 to TRBJ2-7; TRBD1 is taken as the D call from the table, unchecked against the DNA. TRBV21-1 is deemed a pseudogene. This CDR3 has 17 residues. The CDR3 coding sequence is TGTGCCAGCGGAACCGGCCGAGAGGGGACAGGTGCCTACGAGCAGTACTTC. Its translation is CASGTGREGTGAYEQYF.

The V and J genes are TRBV19 and TRBJ2-3; TRBD2 is a possible D gene (5 bases). V lost 1 base and J lost 5, with 16 bases in between. Looked up from germline, CDR1 is LNHDA and CDR2 is SQIVND (reference sequence). CDR3 size: 16 residues. This CDR3 is CASSIGVSGLQDTQYF. CDR3 in DNA: TGTGCCAGTAGTATAGGGGTCAGCGGACTGCAAGATACGCAGTATTTT. Combining the CDR3 with reference TRBV19 and TRBJ2-3 gives the whole variable domain DGGITQSPKYLFRKEGQNVTLSCEQNLNHDAMYWYRQDPGQGLRLIYYSQIVNDFQKGDIAEGYSVSREKKESFPLTVTSAQKNPTAFYLCASSIGVSGLQDTQYFGPGTRLTVL.

As to this clone: The identical CDR3 is also encoded by other nucleotide sequences in the sample. This chain connects TRBV5-1 to TRBJ2-7; D may be TRBD1 (5 bases). V lost 2 bases to trimming and J lost 6 bases, with 12 bases between them. Per the germline V gene, CDR1 is SGHRS and CDR2 is YFSETQ. This CDR3 has 13 amino acids. In DNA form, the CDR3 reads TGCGCCAGCAGCTTAGTTAGGGGTAGCGAGCAGTACTTC. Protein: CASSLVRGSEQYF.

The rearrangement uses TRBV7-9 and TRBJ2-5, with 9 nucleotides matching TRBD1. Looked up from germline, CDR1 is SEHNR and CDR2 is FQNEAQ (reference sequence). Germline trimming cut 1 base from V and 4 bases from J; bases unmatched to any gene: 4. The CDR3 is 15 amino acids. The CDR3 sequence is CASSLVLGQGETQYF. DNA for the CDR3: TGTGCCAGCAGCTTAGTCTTGGGACAGGGAGAGACCCAGTACTTC. Looking up the rest from reference TRBV7-9 and TRBJ2-5 gives the full variable domain: DTGVSQNPRHKITKRGQNVTFRCDPISEHNRLYWYRQTLGQGPEFLTYFQNEAQLEKSRLLSDRFSAERPKGSFSTLEIQRTEQGDSAMYLCASSLVLGQGETQYFGPGTRLLVL.

Notes on this clone: Different DNA sequences within this sample yield the same CDR3. V is TRBV11-2 and J is TRBJ2-7; weak D call: TRBD1 (5 bases). Germline CDR1 is SGHAT and CDR2 is FQNNGV. With 5 bases removed from V and 4 bases from J, the gap between germline ends came to 9 bases. This CDR3 spans 12 amino acids. The CDR3 DNA sequence: TGTGCCAGCAGCCGAGACAGTTACGAGCAGTACTTC. Protein product: CASSRDSYEQYF.

The chain is built from TRBV30 and TRBJ2-7; D call uncertain. V was shortened by 0 bases and J by 2 bases, with 8 bases between the two germline ends. Germline V gene data show CDR1 as GTSNPN and CDR2 as SVGIG (reference sequence). The CDR3 is 13 amino acids. CDR3 DNA: TGTGCCTGGAGTGTACTGGGCACCTACGAGCAGTACTTC. Its translation is CAWSVLGTYEQYF.

The V call is TRBV9, the J call TRBJ2-1; 9 positions agree with TRBD1. Germline loops: CDR1 SGDLS, CDR2 YYNGEE. V lost 3 bases and J lost 16; bases outside the gene matches: 8. The length of the CDR3 is 12 residues. The CDR3: CASSGTGTGFFF. The CDR3 DNA reads as TGTGCCAGCAGCGGAACCGGGACAGGGTTTTTCTTC.

The chain recombines TRBV6-5 with TRBJ2-1; D possibly corresponds to TRBD2 (6 bases). The germline CDR1 and CDR2 sequences are MNHEY and SVGAGI. This CDR3 has 13 amino acids. V lost 6 bases and J lost 6, with 12 bases in between. The CDR3 loop is CASSPQAGNEQFF. The CDR3 coding sequence is TGTGCCAGCAGCCCGCAAGCGGGCAATGAGCAGTTCTTC.